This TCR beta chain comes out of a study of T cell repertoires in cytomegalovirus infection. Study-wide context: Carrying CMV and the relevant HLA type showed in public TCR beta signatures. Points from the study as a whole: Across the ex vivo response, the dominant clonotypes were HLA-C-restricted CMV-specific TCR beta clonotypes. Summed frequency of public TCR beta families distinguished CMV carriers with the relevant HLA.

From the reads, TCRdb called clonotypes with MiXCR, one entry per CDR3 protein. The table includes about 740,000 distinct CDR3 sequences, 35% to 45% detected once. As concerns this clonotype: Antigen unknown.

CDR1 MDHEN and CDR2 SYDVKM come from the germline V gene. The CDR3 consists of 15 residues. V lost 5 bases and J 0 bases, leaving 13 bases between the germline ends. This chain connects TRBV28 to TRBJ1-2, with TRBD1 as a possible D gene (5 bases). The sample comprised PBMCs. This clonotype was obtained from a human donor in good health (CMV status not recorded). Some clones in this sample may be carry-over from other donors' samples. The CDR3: CASSPSPGTNYGYTF. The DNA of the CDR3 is TGTGCCAGCAGTCCCTCCCCAGGGACTAACTATGGCTACACCTTC.